Below are 20 T cell receptor beta chains sequenced from a single sample in a study of T cells in narcolepsy. The table came from immunoSEQ multiplex PCR; TCRdb's copy has only in-frame clones and leaves some out. The sample consists of under 35,000 clones, roughly four fifths of them appearing once. Sequences were obtained from CD45RA- memory CD4+ T cells from PBMCs. These receptor sequences come from a human donor with narcolepsy.

This clone was seen once. The chain joins TRBV7-9 to TRBJ2-1; weak D call: TRBD2 (5 bases). The CDR3 has 15 residues. Germline CDR1 reads SEHNR; CDR2 reads FQNEAQ (reference sequence). Trimming pared 2 bases from V and 0 bases from J, leaving 8 bases between. Written as DNA, the CDR3 is TGTGCCAGCAGCTTACGTGGGAGCTCCTACAATGAGCAGTTCTTC. The encoded protein is CASSLRGSSYNEQFF. Complete variable domain (other parts from reference TRBV7-9 and TRBJ2-1): DTGVSQNPRHKITKRGQNVTFRCDPISEHNRLYWYRQTLGQGPEFLTYFQNEAQLEKSRLLSDRFSAERPKGSFSTLEIQRTEQGDSAMYLCASSLRGSSYNEQFFGPGTRLTVL.

The chain links TRBV10-3 to TRBJ2-5; 8 bases align to TRBD2. V was pared by 3 bases and J by 3 bases, with 9 bases of the junction left unmatched. The CDR3 covers 16 residues. The germline CDR1 and CDR2 sequences are ENHRY and SYGVKD. CDR3 nucleotide sequence: TGTGCCATCAGTGATGGGCTAGCGGGCGGTGAAGAGACCCAGTACTTC. Amino acids: CAISDGLAGGEETQYF.

About this clone itself: The junction and the germline gene differ at one end; a read error may be behind it. V gene TRBV30 combines with J gene TRBJ1-3; D uncertain. CDR1 GTSNPN and CDR2 SVGIG come from the germline V gene (reference sequence). The CDR3 is 15 residues long. The CDR3 loop reads CAWSVQVPSGSTIYF. The CDR3 DNA reads TGTGCCTGGAGTGTACAAGTGCCCTCTGGAAGCACCATATATTTT. Full variable domain (outside the CDR3, taken from reference TRBV30 and TRBJ1-3): SQTIHQWPATLVQPVGSPLSLECTVEGTSNPNLYWYRQAAGRGLQLLFYSVGIGQISSEVPQNLSASRPQDRQFILSSKKLLLSDSGFYLCAWSVQVPSGSTIYFGEGSWLTVV.

The chain has TRBV7-2 and TRBJ1-1; 7 bases line up with TRBD1. The CDR3 runs to 19 residues. Germline assignment: CDR1 SGHTA and CDR2 FQGNSA. V trimming: 5 bases; J trimming: 1 base; junction bases outside the gene matches: 19. This CDR3 reads CASSQDRTRFSITNTEAFF. The CDR3 DNA follows: TGTGCCAGCAGCCAGGACAGGACGCGGTTCTCTATAACGAACACTGAAGCTTTCTTT.

Concerning this clone itself: The identical CDR3 is also encoded by other nucleotide sequences in the sample. The rearrangement links TRBV19 to TRBJ1-5; D may be TRBD1 (5 bases). The CDR3 extends over 12 amino acids. Germline CDR1 is LNHDA and CDR2 is SQIVND (reference sequence). V gave up 7 bases and J gave up 7 bases, with 11 bases separating them. CDR3 nucleotide sequence: TGTGCCAGTAAAGGGGTGGGGCAGCCCCAGCATTTT. This gives the protein CASKGVGQPQHF. Full variable domain (missing parts from reference TRBV19 and TRBJ1-5): DGGITQSPKYLFRKEGQNVTLSCEQNLNHDAMYWYRQDPGQGLRLIYYSQIVNDFQKGDIAEGYSVSREKKESFPLTVTSAQKNPTAFYLCASKGVGQPQHFGDGTRLSIL.

The chain links TRBV19 to TRBJ2-1, with D unclear. This CDR3 is 14 amino acids long. Trimming left V 1 base short and J 7 bases short, with 11 bases between. Looked up from germline, CDR1 is LNHDA and CDR2 is SQIVND (reference sequence). CDR3 residues: CASSIVRVGNEQFF. The CDR3 DNA reads as TGTGCCAGTAGTATAGTTAGGGTTGGAAATGAGCAGTTCTTC.

Points on this clone: The same CDR3 can be traced to other DNA sequences in this sample. V usage is TRBV7-9 and J usage is TRBJ1-2; D is undetermined. The ends were cut back, 0 bases at V and 4 bases at J, with 12 bases in the middle. Germline loops: CDR1 SEHNR, CDR2 FQNEAQ (reference sequence). CDR3 length: 15 amino acids. CDR3 loop: CASSLAQTASYGYTF. The CDR3 DNA sequence: TGTGCCAGCAGCTTAGCGCAAACAGCCAGCTATGGCTACACCTTC.

The chain recombines TRBV11-3 with TRBJ1-4; 9 positions agree with TRBD1. The CDR3 sequence is 13 residues long. Germline V CDR1 and CDR2: SGHNT, YENEEA. The V segment lost 5 bases and the J segment 8 bases; nucleotides outside the gene matches: 3. The CDR3 reads CASSATGGEKLFF. The CDR3 nucleotides read TGTGCCAGCAGCGCGACAGGGGGGGAAAAACTGTTTTTT. Supplemented by reference TRBV11-3 and TRBJ1-4, the full variable domain reads EAGVVQSPRYKIIEKKQPVAFWCNPISGHNTLYWYLQNLGQGPELLIRYENEEAVDDSQLPKDRFSAERLKGVDSTLKIQPAELGDSAVYLCASSATGGEKLFFGSGTQLSVL.

V is TRBV15 and J is TRBJ1-5; a possible D gene is TRBD1 (6 bases). Germline V gene lookup returns CDR1 LNHNV and CDR2 YYDKDF (reference sequence). V lost 3 bases to trimming and J lost 1 base, with 13 bases between them. The length of the CDR3 is 16 residues. CDR3 amino acids: CATSSDRGASNQPQHF. The CDR3 bases are TGTGCCACCAGCAGCGACCGGGGGGCAAGCAATCAGCCCCAGCATTTT.

The chain uses TRBV4-3 and TRBJ2-1, with 9 bases lining up with TRBD2. The CDR3 contains 17 residues. The germline CDR1 and CDR2 sequences are LGHNA and YSLEER. With 0 bases clipped from V and 7 bases from J, the junction kept 10 bases outside the gene matches. CDR3 region: CASSQEVLRGGANEQFF. The DNA of the CDR3 is TGCGCCAGCAGCCAAGAGGTTTTGCGCGGGGGGGCAAATGAGCAGTTCTTC.

This clone was observed a few times. The chain carries TRBV7-9 and TRBJ2-5; 9 nucleotides line up with TRBD1. J gave up 1 base and V 2 bases, and 2 bases lay outside the gene matches. Germline assignment: CDR1 SEHNR and CDR2 FQNEAQ (reference sequence). The CDR3 sequence is 15 residues long. CDR3 residues: CASSLTDRGQETQYF. The CDR3 DNA reads TGTGCCAGCAGCTTAACGGACAGGGGCCAAGAGACCCAGTACTTC.

This clone occurred once. The V gene is TRBV4-1, the J gene TRBJ2-7; TRBD2 agrees at 11 bases. Germline CDR1 and CDR2: MGHRA and YSYEKL. CDR3 size: 15 residues. V shed 4 bases, J shed 0 bases, and the junction held 2 bases outside the gene matches. CDR3 DNA: TGCGCCAGCAGCCCCGGGACTAGCGGCTCCTACGAGCAGTACTTC. This translates into CASSPGTSGSYEQYF.

V and J are TRBV7-9 and TRBJ2-2; no clear D gene. Germline V gives CDR1 SEHNR, CDR2 FQNEAQ (reference sequence). Trimming cost V 2 bases and J 6 bases, with 1 base left between them. The CDR3 spans 11 residues. The CDR3 DNA reads TGTGCCAGCAGCTTATCCGGGGAGCTGTTTTTT. This encodes CASSLSGELFF.

V and J are TRBV9 and TRBJ1-2; D gene ambiguous. Deletions cut 4 bases from V and 3 bases from J, with 10 bases between. CDR1 is SGDLS, CDR2 YYNGEE, per germline. The CDR3 extends over 13 amino acids. This CDR3 reads CASSPIGDYGYTF. The CDR3 DNA reads TGTGCCAGCAGCCCGATTGGGGACTATGGCTACACCTTC.

J is TRBJ2-5 and V is TRBV4-2, with 16 nucleotides matching TRBD2. V lost 2 bases, J lost 4 bases, and 4 bases stayed unmatched. Germline V gene data show CDR1 as LGHNA and CDR2 as YNFKEQ. The CDR3 runs to 17 residues. CDR3 in DNA: TGTGCCAGCAGCCAACCGGGACTAGCGGGGGGGCCAGAGACCCAGTACTTC. Its protein is CASSQPGLAGGPETQYF.

J is TRBJ2-7 and V is TRBV30; 10 positions agree with TRBD1. Germline-derived CDR1 and CDR2 are GTSNPN and SVGIG (reference sequence). The CDR3 sequence is 16 residues long. J gave up 3 bases and V 1 base, and 9 bases lay outside the gene matches. The CDR3 loop is CAWSEIGTGDRYEQYF. CDR3 sequence (DNA): TGTGCCTGGAGTGAAATCGGGACAGGGGATCGCTACGAGCAGTACTTC.

The V call is TRBV18, the J call TRBJ2-2, with D perhaps matching TRBD2 (6 bases). The V end lost 1 base, the J end lost 8 bases, and 8 bases lay between the germline ends. Germline V gene data show CDR1 as KGHSH and CDR2 as LQKENI. The CDR3 covers 13 residues. CDR3 sequence reads: CASSPRDFGELFF. The CDR3, as DNA: TGTGCCAGCTCACCACGGGACTTTGGGGAGCTGTTTTTT.

This chain uses TRBV4-3 with TRBJ2-1; the D is unclear. Trimming cost V 1 base and J 1 base, with 11 bases left between them. Germline assignment: CDR1 LGHNA and CDR2 YSLEER. This CDR3 spans 16 amino acids. Here the CDR3 DNA reads TGCGCCAGCAGCCAAGGGCTCCAAACTTCCTACAATGAGCAGTTCTTC. It yields the protein CASSQGLQTSYNEQFF.

This chain connects TRBV2 to TRBJ1-3; D is ambiguous. V was trimmed by 0 bases and J by 0 bases, leaving 6 bases between them. The CDR3 runs 15 residues. The germline V gene has CDR1 SNHLY and CDR2 FYNNEI. The CDR3 spells CASSEAIRSGNTIYF. In nucleotides, the CDR3 is TGTGCCAGCAGTGAAGCTATACGCTCTGGAAACACCATATATTTT.

The J gene is TRBJ2-3, the V gene TRBV1; TRBD2 is the table's D call, not checked against the DNA. TRBV1 represents a pseudogene. The CDR3 runs to 20 residues. CDR3 in amino acids: CTSSHWPGTSGGGRTDTQYF. CDR3 nucleotides: TGCACCAGCAGCCATTGGCCCGGGACTAGCGGGGGGGGTAGGACAGATACGCAGTATTTT.